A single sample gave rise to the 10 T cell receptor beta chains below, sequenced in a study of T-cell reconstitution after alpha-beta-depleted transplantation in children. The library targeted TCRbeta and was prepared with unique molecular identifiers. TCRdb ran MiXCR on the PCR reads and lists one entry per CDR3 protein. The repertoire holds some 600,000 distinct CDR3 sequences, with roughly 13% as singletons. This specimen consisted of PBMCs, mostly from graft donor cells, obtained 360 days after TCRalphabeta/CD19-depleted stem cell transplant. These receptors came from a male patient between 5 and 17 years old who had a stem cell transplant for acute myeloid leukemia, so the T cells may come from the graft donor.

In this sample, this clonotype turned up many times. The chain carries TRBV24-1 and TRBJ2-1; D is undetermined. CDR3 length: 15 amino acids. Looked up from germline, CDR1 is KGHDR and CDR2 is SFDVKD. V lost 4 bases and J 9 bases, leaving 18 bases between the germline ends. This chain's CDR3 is CATSDRTVQIIEQFF. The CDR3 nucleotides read TGTGCCACCAGTGACCGGACCGTCCAGATTATTGAGCAGTTCTTC.

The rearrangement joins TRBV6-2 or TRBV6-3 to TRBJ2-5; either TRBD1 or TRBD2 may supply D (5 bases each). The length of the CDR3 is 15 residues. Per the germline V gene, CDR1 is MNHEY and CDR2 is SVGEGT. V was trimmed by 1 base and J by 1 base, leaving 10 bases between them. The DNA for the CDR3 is TGTGCCAGCAGTTACTTACAGGACTTCCAAGAGACCCAGTACTTC. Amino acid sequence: CASSYLQDFQETQYF.

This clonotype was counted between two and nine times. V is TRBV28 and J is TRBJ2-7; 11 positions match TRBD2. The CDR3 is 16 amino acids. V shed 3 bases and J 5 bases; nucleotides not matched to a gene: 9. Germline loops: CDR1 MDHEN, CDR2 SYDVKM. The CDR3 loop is CASSFFTSGSPHEQYF. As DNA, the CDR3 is TGTGCCAGCAGTTTTTTCACTAGCGGGAGTCCCCACGAGCAGTACTTC.

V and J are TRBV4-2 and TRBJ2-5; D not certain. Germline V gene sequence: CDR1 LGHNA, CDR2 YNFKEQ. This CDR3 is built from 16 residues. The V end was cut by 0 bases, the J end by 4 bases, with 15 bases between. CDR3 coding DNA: TGTGCCAGCAGCCAAGAAACGGGTGCCTACCGAGAGACCCAGTACTTC. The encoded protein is CASSQETGAYRETQYF.

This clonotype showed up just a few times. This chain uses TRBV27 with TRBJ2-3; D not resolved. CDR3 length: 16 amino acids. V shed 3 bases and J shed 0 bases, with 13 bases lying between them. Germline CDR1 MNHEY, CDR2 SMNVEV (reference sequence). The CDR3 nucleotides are TGTGCCAGCAGTTTTCGTTGGGATGCTAGCACAGATACGCAGTATTTT. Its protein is CASSFRWDASTDTQYF.

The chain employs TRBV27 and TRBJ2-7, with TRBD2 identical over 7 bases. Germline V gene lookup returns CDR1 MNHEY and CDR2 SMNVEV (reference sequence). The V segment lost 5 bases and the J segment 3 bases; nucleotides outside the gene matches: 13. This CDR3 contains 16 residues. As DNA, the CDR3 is TGTGCCAGCAGTCTATTCAGCGGGGACGCGGGCTACGAGCAGTACTTC. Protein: CASSLFSGDAGYEQYF.

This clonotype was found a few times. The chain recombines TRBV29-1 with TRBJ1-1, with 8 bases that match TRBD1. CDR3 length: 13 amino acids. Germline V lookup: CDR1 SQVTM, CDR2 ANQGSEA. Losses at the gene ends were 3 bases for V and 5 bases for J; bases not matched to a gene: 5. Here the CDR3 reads CSVDQGAWTEAFF. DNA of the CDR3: TGCAGCGTTGACCAGGGGGCCTGGACTGAAGCTTTCTTT.

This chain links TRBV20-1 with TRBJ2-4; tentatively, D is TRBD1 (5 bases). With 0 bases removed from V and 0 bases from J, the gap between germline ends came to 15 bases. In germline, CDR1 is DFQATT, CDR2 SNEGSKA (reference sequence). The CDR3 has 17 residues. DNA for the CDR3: TGCAGTGCTAGAGATCCCACAGGTTTAGTAGCCAAAAACATTCAGTACTTC. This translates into CSARDPTGLVAKNIQYF.

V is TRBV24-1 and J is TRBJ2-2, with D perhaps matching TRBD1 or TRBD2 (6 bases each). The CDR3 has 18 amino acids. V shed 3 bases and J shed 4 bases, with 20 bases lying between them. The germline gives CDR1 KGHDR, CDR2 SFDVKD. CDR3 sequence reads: CATSDMGGAEGFTGELFF. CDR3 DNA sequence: TGTGCCACCAGTGATATGGGGGGCGCGGAGGGGTTCACCGGGGAGCTGTTTTTT.

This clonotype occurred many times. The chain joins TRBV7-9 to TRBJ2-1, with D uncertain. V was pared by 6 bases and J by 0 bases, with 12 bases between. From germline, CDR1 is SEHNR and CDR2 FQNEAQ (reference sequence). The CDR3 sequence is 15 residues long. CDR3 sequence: CASSLIRSSYNEQFF. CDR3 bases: TGTGCCAGCAGTCTCATCCGGAGCTCCTACAATGAGCAGTTCTTC. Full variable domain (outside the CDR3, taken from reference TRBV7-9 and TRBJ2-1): DTGVSQNPRHKITKRGQNVTFRCDPISEHNRLYWYRQTLGQGPEFLTYFQNEAQLEKSRLLSDRFSAERPKGSFSTLEIQRTEQGDSAMYLCASSLIRSSYNEQFFGPGTRLTVL.